The 15 T cell receptor beta chains listed next were all sequenced from one sample in a study of blood T cell repertoires in COVID-19 (dated by TCRdb to 2019 to 2021). The library relied on the immunoSEQ multiplex PCR assay. Entries here come from immuneACCESS through TCRdb and include only in-frame sequences with V and J called. Some clones fail to appear in such tables; in the studies checked, an unresolved V gene covers under half of the shortfall, and the cause of the remainder is unknown. The sample table records fewer than 150,000 clones; roughly four fifths of these occur just once. Of the sample, 10% to 14% falls within the top ten clones. The specimen was peripheral blood. Receptors originate from a human donor in a cohort sampled during active COVID-19.

V and J are TRBV24-1 and TRBJ2-3; D may be TRBD2 (7 bases). Trimming stripped 7 bases from V and 5 bases from J, with 12 bases between. Germline V gene sequence: CDR1 KGHDR, CDR2 SFDVKD. This CDR3 comprises 13 residues. CDR3 DNA sequence: TGTGCCACCAGCCGGGGGGCGGGAGATACGCAGTATTTT. This sequence encodes CATSRGAGDTQYF.

This clone occurred a few times. The chain couples TRBV10-2 to TRBJ2-1, with unresolved D. This CDR3 region has 12 residues. CDR1 and CDR2 (germline): WSHSY, SAAADI. With 4 bases removed from V and 3 bases from J, the gap between germline ends came to 4 bases. The chain's CDR3 is CASSGYYNEQFF. CDR3 DNA: TGCGCCAGCAGTGGTTACTACAATGAGCAGTTCTTC.

The gene calls are TRBV6-5 and TRBJ2-2, with D hard to call. CDR3 length equals 14 residues. Germline V gene sequence: CDR1 MNHEY, CDR2 SVGAGI. V lost 6 bases to trimming and J lost 1 base, with 9 bases between them. The CDR3 protein is CASSRGKNTGELFF. The DNA of the CDR3 is TGTGCCAGCAGCCGAGGCAAGAACACCGGGGAGCTGTTTTTT.

The sample holds many counts of this clone. The chain carries TRBV5-5 and TRBJ2-7; 9 positions agree with TRBD1. After removal of 4 bases from V and 7 bases from J, the junction contained 12 bases not matched to a gene. Germline CDR1 and CDR2: SGHKS and YYEKEE (reference sequence). The CDR3 consists of 15 residues. CDR3: CASSAPDRGGEEQYF. The CDR3 bases are TGTGCCAGCAGCGCGCCGGACAGGGGAGGAGAAGAGCAGTACTTC. Variable domain in full (rest from reference TRBV5-5 and TRBJ2-7): DAGVTQSPTHLIKTRGQQVTLRCSPISGHKSVSWYQQVLGQGPQFIFQYYEKEERGRGNFPDRFSARQFPNYSSELNVNALLLGDSALYLCASSAPDRGGEEQYFGPGTRLTVT.

This chain uses TRBV11-2 with TRBJ1-1, with 7 bases lining up with TRBD1. The CDR3 runs 11 residues. Germline CDR1 reads SGHAT; CDR2 reads FQNNGV. V lost 5 bases and J lost 8; bases outside the gene matches: 2. CDR3 DNA: TGTGCCAGCAGCACGACAGGGGAAGCTTTCTTT. It specifies CASSTTGEAFF.

The CDR3 is CASSIDGGVRGEAFF. The CDR3 coding sequence is TGTGCCAGTAGTATAGATGGGGGGGTCCGGGGTGAGGCTTTCTTT. This chain uses TRBV19 with TRBJ1-1; D is perhaps TRBD1 (5 bases). V shed 0 bases and J shed 11 bases, with 19 bases lying between them. The CDR3 has 15 residues. CDR1 and CDR2 from the germline V gene are LNHDA and SQIVND (reference sequence).

The chain joins TRBV10-3 to TRBJ2-7, with D perhaps TRBD1 (6 bases). There are 13 residues in the CDR3. Looked up from germline, CDR1 is ENHRY and CDR2 is SYGVKD. V lost 6 bases and J 1 base, leaving 10 bases between the germline ends. CDR3 coding DNA: TGTGCCATCAGCGGCAGGGGTTCCTACGAGCAGTACTTC. Amino acid sequence: CAISGRGSYEQYF.

The chain couples TRBV6-5 to TRBJ2-1, with 7 nucleotides matching TRBD1. Losses at the gene ends were 6 bases for V and 7 bases for J; bases not matched to a gene: 3. From germline, CDR1 is MNHEY and CDR2 SVGAGI. The CDR3 covers 12 residues. CDR3 residues: CASRATGNEQFF. CDR3 coding DNA: TGTGCCAGCAGGGCGACAGGGAATGAGCAGTTCTTC.

V usage is TRBV10-1 and J usage is TRBJ2-5, with 12 bases that match TRBD2. The CDR3 sequence is 16 residues long. Trimming at V came to 4 bases and at J to 7 bases, leaving 10 bases not matched to a gene. Germline lookup yields CDR1 WNHNN and CDR2 SYGVQD (reference sequence). The CDR3: CASSGGLAGGTGTQYF. CDR3 bases: TGCGCCAGCAGTGGAGGCCTAGCGGGGGGGACGGGGACCCAGTACTTC.

This clone showed up just once. The chain has TRBV11-2 and TRBJ1-5; 8 positions agree with TRBD1. The ends lost 1 base at V and 4 bases at J; junction bases unmatched: 0. Germline V CDR1 and CDR2: SGHAT, FQNNGV. The CDR3 consists of 14 residues. The CDR3 loop is CASSLGQGNQPQHF. The CDR3 bases are TGTGCCAGCAGCTTAGGACAGGGGAATCAGCCCCAGCATTTT.

V and J are TRBV19 and TRBJ1-2; weak D call: TRBD1 (6 bases). The CDR3 has 11 residues. Trimming left V 7 bases short and J 3 bases short, with 6 bases between. The germline V gene encodes CDR1 LNHDA and CDR2 SQIVND (reference sequence). The CDR3 region is CASTGDYGYTF. CDR3 nucleotides: TGTGCCAGTACAGGGGACTATGGCTACACCTTC.

This clone came up once. The chain employs TRBV28 and TRBJ2-7, with 10 bases aligning to TRBD1. CDR1 is MDHEN, CDR2 SYDVKM, per germline. V gave up 7 bases and J gave up 6 bases; unmatched junction bases: 12. This CDR3 region has 15 residues. The CDR3 DNA is TGTGCCAGCATTCCACCCGGGACAGGGGACGGCGAGCAGTACTTC. Its protein is CASIPPGTGDGEQYF. The whole variable domain, filled in from reference TRBV28 and TRBJ2-7, reads DVKVTQSSRYLVKRTGEKVFLECVQDMDHENMFWYRQDPGLGLRLIYFSYDVKMKEKGDIPEGYSVSREKKERFSLILESASTNQTSMYLCASIPPGTGDGEQYFGPGTRLTVT.

The chain uses TRBV7-2 and TRBJ1-1; no reliable D call. V lost 5 bases to trimming and J lost 0 bases, with 10 bases between them. The CDR3 is 14 residues long. CDR1 and CDR2 (germline): SGHTA, FQGNSA. In DNA, the CDR3 is TGTGCCAGCAGCGTTACAGCCGTGAACACTGAAGCTTTCTTT. As protein: CASSVTAVNTEAFF.

The CDR3 coding sequence is TGTGCCAGCAGCTACCCACAGGGAGACACTGAAGCTTTCTTT. Translation: CASSYPQGDTEAFF. The gene calls are TRBV5-4 and TRBJ1-1; TRBD1 is a possible D gene (6 bases). Germline lookup yields CDR1 SGHNT and CDR2 YYREEE (reference sequence). V lost 3 bases and J lost 3, with 12 bases in between. The CDR3 sequence is 14 residues long.

The chain has TRBV7-3 and TRBJ2-1, with 7 bases identical to TRBD2. V trimming: 2 bases; J trimming: 4 bases; junction bases outside the gene matches: 8. The CDR3 covers 16 residues. Germline V gives CDR1 SGHTA, CDR2 FQGTGA. CDR3 region: CASSLDSSGPYNEQFF. The CDR3 nucleotides read TGTGCCAGCAGCTTAGACTCTAGCGGCCCTTACAATGAGCAGTTCTTC.